Listed below are T cell receptor beta chains from one sample, sequenced in a study of cytomegalovirus exposure and HLA in healthy donors. Clones were sequenced by immunoSEQ multiplex PCR, and TCRdb holds only the in-frame ones, with some missing. The table lists 130,000 to 150,000 clones, about 85% of them singletons. Specimen: PBMCs. These receptors were collected from a female donor in good health and CMV-seronegative. Each CDR3 is given with its conserved first and last residue. The D gene is left open where the match is weak. Clone size is not always given. Where it is, it says once, few, many or a class for expanded clones.

d_gene	abundance	v_gene	j_gene	CDR3aa	CDR3nt
-	-	TRBV5-4	TRBJ2-5	CASSPTTEETQYF	TGTGCCAGCAGCCCGACTACGGAAGAGACCCAGTACTTC
-	-	TRBV2	TRBJ2-7	CATNPTGLDYEQYF	TGTGCCACCAACCCCACAGGGCTAGACTACGAGCAGTACTTC
TRBD1	once	TRBV15	TRBJ1-4	CATSTRQGRVKLFF	TGTGCCACCAGCACCCGACAGGGGCGGGTAAAACTGTTTTTT
TRBD2	once	TRBV7-6	TRBJ2-2	CASSFSAGGDTGELFF	TGTGCCAGCAGCTTTTCAGCGGGAGGGGACACCGGGGAGCTGTTTTTT
-	-	TRBV7-9	TRBJ2-5	CASSLALRLTQETQYF	TGTGCCAGCAGCTTAGCGCTAAGACTAACACAAGAGACCCAGTACTTC
-	-	TRBV12-5	TRBJ2-1	CASGLVPKTGSYNEQFF	TGTGCTAGTGGTTTGGTACCGAAGACAGGCTCCTACAATGAGCAGTTCTTC
-	-	TRBV28	TRBJ2-1	CASSLRNEQFF	TGTGCCAGCAGTTTACGCAATGAGCAGTTCTTC
TRBD1	-	TRBV5-1	TRBJ1-5	CASSPRTGEQPQHF	TGCGCCAGCAGCCCAAGGACAGGGGAGCAGCCCCAGCATTTT
TRBD2	-	TRBV29-1	TRBJ2-3	CSVYGLAGGRTDTQYF	TGCAGCGTTTACGGACTAGCGGGGGGACGCACAGATACGCAGTATTTT
-	-	TRBV9	TRBJ2-7	CASSVGRSSYEQYF	TGTGCCAGCAGCGTAGGGCGGAGCTCCTACGAGCAGTACTTC
TRBD2	-	TRBV27	TRBJ2-1	CASSGLAGSNEQFF	TGTGCCAGCAGCGGACTAGCGGGATCTAATGAGCAGTTCTTC
TRBD1	-	TRBV6-5	TRBJ1-2	CASSATGSYGYTF	TGTGCCAGCAGTGCGACAGGGAGCTATGGCTACACCTTC
-	-	TRBV27	TRBJ2-5	CASSPLNFQETQYF	TGTGCCAGCAGCCCTCTAAACTTCCAAGAGACCCAGTACTTC
-	-	TRBV2	TRBJ2-3	CASSDGTDTQYF	TGTGCCAGCAGTGACGGCACAGATACGCAGTATTTT
-	once	TRBV30	TRBJ1-1	CAWSVYWTEAFF	TGTGCCTGGAGTGTATACTGGACTGAAGCTTTCTTT
-	-	TRBV11-2	TRBJ2-7	CASSLVLWQGNEQYF	TGTGCCAGCAGCTTAGTGCTCTGGCAGGGCAACGAGCAGTACTTC
-	-	TRBV13	TRBJ2-5	CASRNRGGETQYF	TGTGCCAGCAGGAACAGGGGGGGAGAGACCCAGTACTTC
TRBD1	-	TRBV4-3	TRBJ1-6	CASSHKGAGEYNSLLHF	TGCGCCAGCAGCCACAAGGGGGCAGGGGAGTATAATTCACTCCTCCACTTT
TRBD2	-	TRBV30	TRBJ2-5	CAWTRGGGETQYF	TGTGCCTGGACCCGGGGCGGGGGAGAGACCCAGTACTTC